Each of the 15 T cell receptor beta chains below was sequenced from the same sample in a study of T-cell memory formation after mild COVID-19. TCRdb processed the 5' RACE reads anew with MiXCR; each CDR3 protein has one entry. The sample includes 55,000 to 75,000 distinct CDR3 sequences, about 30% seen only once; the top ten take roughly two fifths. The sequencing input was PBMCs or a T cell subset sorted from them (not recorded which). The receptors originated from a young man who had mild COVID-19 (a few samples of this study predate the infection). Cell type and time point are not known.

This clonotype has more than one count but fewer than ten. The CDR3 DNA reads as TGTGCCAGCAATAGCGGGGGGGGAGATACGCAGTATTTT. Translation gives CASNSGGGDTQYF. This sequence joins TRBV28 and TRBJ2-3; 11 bases fit TRBD2. Germline CDR1 and CDR2: MDHEN and SYDVKM. This CDR3 contains 13 residues. Germline trimming cut 7 bases from V and 5 bases from J; bases unmatched to any gene: 2.

This clonotype was counted only a few times. The gene calls are TRBV4-3 and TRBJ1-1; D uncertain. V gave up 0 bases and J gave up 6 bases, with 8 bases separating them. CDR1 is LGHNA, CDR2 YSLEER, per germline. CDR3 length: 13 residues. The CDR3 loop is CASSQDPGSEAFF. CDR3 bases: TGCGCCAGCAGCCAAGATCCCGGGTCTGAAGCTTTCTTT.

This chain joins TRBV5-6 and TRBJ1-5; perhaps TRBD1 as D (5 bases). Per germline, CDR1 SGHDT and CDR2 YYEEEE. V was pared by 3 bases and J by 7 bases, with 11 bases between. The CDR3 covers 13 residues. CDR3 protein: CASSSQGRQPQHF. CDR3 DNA: TGTGCCAGCAGCTCCCAGGGTCGGCAGCCCCAGCATTTT.

This clonotype was seen just once. The chain couples TRBV27 to TRBJ2-3, with a tentative D call TRBD2 (5 bases). Germline CDR1 reads MNHEY; CDR2 reads SMNVEV (reference sequence). This CDR3 has 15 amino acids. V gave up 1 base and J gave up 1 base, with 9 bases separating them. CDR3 residues: CASSLWERGTDTQYF. The CDR3 coding sequence is TGTGCCAGCAGTTTATGGGAGAGGGGCACAGATACGCAGTATTTT.

This clonotype was seen more than once but under ten times. V usage is TRBV20-1 and J usage is TRBJ2-5; possibly TRBD2 for D (5 bases). The germline gives CDR1 DFQATT, CDR2 SNEGSKA (reference sequence). The V and J ends lost 3 bases and 2 bases respectively, with 10 bases between them. The CDR3 runs to 13 residues. The CDR3 reads CSASLGIQETQYF. As DNA, the CDR3 is TGCAGTGCTAGTCTCGGGATTCAAGAGACCCAGTACTTC.

The chain recombines TRBV7-9 with TRBJ1-6; D not resolved. The CDR3 is 13 residues long. Trimming removed 5 bases from V and 19 bases from J, with 21 bases in between. Germline V lookup: CDR1 SEHNR, CDR2 FQNEAQ (reference sequence). The chain's CDR3 is CASSPGGPFPEHF. The CDR3 region has the DNA TGTGCCAGCAGCCCCGGTGGGCCCTTTCCGGAGCACTTT.

This clonotype was counted only a few times. The chain combines TRBV4-3 with TRBJ2-3; D call uncertain. The CDR3 sequence is 15 residues long. The germline V gene encodes CDR1 LGHNA and CDR2 YSLEER. V was cut by 0 bases and J by 4 bases, with 11 bases left in between. CDR3 in amino acids: CASSQDPGSSDTQYF. The CDR3 coding sequence is TGCGCCAGCAGCCAAGATCCAGGATCGTCAGATACGCAGTATTTT.

This clonotype was picked up a small number of times. The chain combines TRBV18 with TRBJ2-5, with D tentatively TRBD1 (6 bases). Trimming left V 3 bases short and J 3 bases short, with 8 bases between. There are 13 residues in the CDR3. Germline V gene lookup returns CDR1 KGHSH and CDR2 LQKENI. CDR3 DNA sequence: TGTGCCAGCTCACCGACAGGCGAAGAGACCCAGTACTTC. Its translation: CASSPTGEETQYF.

The chain combines TRBV10-3 with TRBJ2-3; TRBD2 aligns across 10 bases. Germline CDR1 reads ENHRY; CDR2 reads SYGVKD. This CDR3 spans 17 amino acids. J was trimmed by 5 bases and V by 3 bases; bases with no gene match: 11. The CDR3 sequence: CAISDFERGGLKDTQYF. The CDR3 coding sequence is TGTGCCATCAGTGATTTCGAGCGGGGGGGCCTCAAAGATACGCAGTATTTT.

This clonotype showed up just a few times. The rearrangement joins TRBV12-3 or TRBV12-4 to TRBJ2-1, with 7 bases matching TRBD2. The V and J ends lost 6 bases and 8 bases, in that order; junction bases with no gene match: 13. There are 15 residues in the CDR3. The CDR3 region is CASRADGGSVHEQFF. The CDR3 region has the DNA TGTGCCAGCAGAGCGGACGGGGGGTCGGTGCATGAGCAGTTCTTC.

This rearrangement joins TRBV6-2 or TRBV6-3 to TRBJ2-7; 8 bases fit TRBD1. The CDR3 is 14 amino acids. V shed 7 bases and J 1 base; nucleotides not matched to a gene: 6. CDR1 and CDR2 from the germline V gene are MNHEY and SVGEGT. The CDR3 is CASNGQGPSYEQYV. CDR3 DNA sequence: TGTGCCAGCAACGGACAGGGTCCATCCTACGAGCAGTACGTC.

V and J are TRBV27 and TRBJ2-3; D ambiguous. Deletions cut 4 bases from V and 3 bases from J, with 5 bases between. Germline V CDR1 and CDR2: MNHEY, SMNVEV (reference sequence). The CDR3 totals 12 residues. The CDR3 DNA reads TGTGCCAGCAGTTCTGGAACAGATACGCAGTATTTT. It yields the protein CASSSGTDTQYF.

V is TRBV7-9 and J is TRBJ2-3, with a possible D match to TRBD2 (5 bases). Germline values: CDR1 SEHNR, CDR2 FQNEAQ (reference sequence). Trimming pared 2 bases from V and 5 bases from J, leaving 11 bases between. The CDR3 is 14 amino acids. DNA for the CDR3: TGTGCCAGCAGCTTACCCCTAGCAGAAGATACGCAGTATTTT. This translates into CASSLPLAEDTQYF.

This clonotype was observed many times. The genes are TRBV6-5 and TRBJ2-1; no firm D call. V lost 0 bases and J lost 2, with 8 bases in between. From germline, CDR1 is MNHEY and CDR2 SVGAGI. The CDR3 length is 15 residues. CDR3 region: CASSYSGKAYNEQFF. CDR3 nucleotide sequence: TGTGCCAGCAGTTACTCGGGTAAAGCCTACAATGAGCAGTTCTTC.

This chain connects TRBV7-9 to TRBJ2-4; TRBD1 agrees at 7 bases. The V gene's germline CDR1 is SEHNR and CDR2 FQNEAQ (reference sequence). The J segment lost 0 bases and the V segment lost 10 bases, leaving 6 bases of the junction unmatched. The CDR3 contains 14 residues. This CDR3 reads CATETGLAKNIQYF. The CDR3 coding sequence is TGTGCCACCGAGACAGGGCTAGCCAAAAACATTCAGTACTTC. The full variable domain, completed using reference TRBV7-9 and TRBJ2-4, is DTGVSQNPRHKITKRGQNVTFRCDPISEHNRLYWYRQTLGQGPEFLTYFQNEAQLEKSRLLSDRFSAERPKGSFSTLEIQRTEQGDSAMYLCATETGLAKNIQYFGAGTRLSVL.